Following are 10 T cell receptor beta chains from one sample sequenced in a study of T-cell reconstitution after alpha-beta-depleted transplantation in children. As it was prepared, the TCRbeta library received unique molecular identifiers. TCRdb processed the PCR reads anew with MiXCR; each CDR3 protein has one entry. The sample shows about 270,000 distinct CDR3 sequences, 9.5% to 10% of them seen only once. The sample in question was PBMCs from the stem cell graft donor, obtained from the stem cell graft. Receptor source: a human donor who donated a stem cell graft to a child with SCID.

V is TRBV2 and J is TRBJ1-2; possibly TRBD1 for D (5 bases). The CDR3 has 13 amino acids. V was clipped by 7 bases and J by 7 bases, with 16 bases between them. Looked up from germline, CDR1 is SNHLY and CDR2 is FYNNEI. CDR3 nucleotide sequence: TGTGCCAGCACGGGTTTGGAGGGGAGTGGCTACACCTTC. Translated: CASTGLEGSGYTF.

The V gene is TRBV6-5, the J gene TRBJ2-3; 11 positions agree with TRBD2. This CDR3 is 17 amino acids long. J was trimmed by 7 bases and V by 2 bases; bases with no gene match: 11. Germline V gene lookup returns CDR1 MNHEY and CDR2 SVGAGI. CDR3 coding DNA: TGTGCCAGCAGTTACCCGCCTACTAGCGGGGGTAGGAATACGCAGTATTTT. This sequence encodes CASSYPPTSGGRNTQYF.

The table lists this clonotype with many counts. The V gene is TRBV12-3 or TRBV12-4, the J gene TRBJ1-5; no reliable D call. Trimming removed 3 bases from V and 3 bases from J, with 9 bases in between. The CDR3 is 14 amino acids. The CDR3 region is CASSFTAPNQPQHF. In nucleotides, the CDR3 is TGTGCCAGCAGTTTCACAGCACCCAATCAGCCCCAGCATTTT.

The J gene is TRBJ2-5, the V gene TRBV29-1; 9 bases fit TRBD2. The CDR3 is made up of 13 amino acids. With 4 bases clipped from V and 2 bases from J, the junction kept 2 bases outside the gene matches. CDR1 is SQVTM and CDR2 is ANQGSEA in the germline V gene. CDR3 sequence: CSVGAGGQETQYF. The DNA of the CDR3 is TGCAGCGTTGGGGCGGGGGGGCAAGAGACCCAGTACTTC.

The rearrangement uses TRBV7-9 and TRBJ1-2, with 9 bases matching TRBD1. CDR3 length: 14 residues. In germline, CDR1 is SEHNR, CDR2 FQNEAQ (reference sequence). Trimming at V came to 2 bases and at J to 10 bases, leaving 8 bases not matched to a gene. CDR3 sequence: CASSLNTGTGLYTF. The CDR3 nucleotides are TGTGCCAGCAGCTTAAATACCGGGACAGGGCTCTACACCTTC.

The CDR3 sequence: CATSRDPGQGNYGYTF. Here the CDR3 DNA reads TGTGCCACCAGCAGGGATCCGGGACAGGGGAACTATGGCTACACCTTC. This chain connects TRBV15 to TRBJ1-2, with 10 bases matching TRBD1. The germline V gene has CDR1 LNHNV and CDR2 YYDKDF (reference sequence). The CDR3 extends over 16 amino acids. V lost 3 bases and J lost 2; bases outside the gene matches: 6.

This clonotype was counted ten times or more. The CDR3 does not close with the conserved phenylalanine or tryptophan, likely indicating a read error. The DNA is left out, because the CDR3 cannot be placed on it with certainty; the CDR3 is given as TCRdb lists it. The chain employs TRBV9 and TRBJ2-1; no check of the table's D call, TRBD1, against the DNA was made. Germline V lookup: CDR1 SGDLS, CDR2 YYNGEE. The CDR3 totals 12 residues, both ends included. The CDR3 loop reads CASSGKKGQGRI.

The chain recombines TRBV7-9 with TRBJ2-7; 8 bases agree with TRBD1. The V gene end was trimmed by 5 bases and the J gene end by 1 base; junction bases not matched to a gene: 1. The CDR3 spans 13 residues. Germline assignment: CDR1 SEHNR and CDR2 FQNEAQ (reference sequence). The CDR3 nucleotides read TGTGCCAGCAGCGGACAGGGATCCTACGAGCAGTACTTC. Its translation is CASSGQGSYEQYF.

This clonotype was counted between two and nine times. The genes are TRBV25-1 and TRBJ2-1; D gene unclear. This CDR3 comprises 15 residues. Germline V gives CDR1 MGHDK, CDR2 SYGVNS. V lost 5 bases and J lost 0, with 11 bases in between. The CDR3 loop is CASSPTWPSYNEQFF. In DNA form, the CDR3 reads TGTGCCAGCAGTCCTACATGGCCCTCCTACAATGAGCAGTTCTTC.

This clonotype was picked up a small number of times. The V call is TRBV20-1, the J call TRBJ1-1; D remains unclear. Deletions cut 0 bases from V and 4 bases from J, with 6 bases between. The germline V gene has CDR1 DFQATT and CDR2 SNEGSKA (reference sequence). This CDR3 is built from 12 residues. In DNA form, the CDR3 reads TGCAGTGCTAGAGATACCAGCACTGAAGCTTTCTTT. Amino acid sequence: CSARDTSTEAFF.